This T cell receptor beta chain stems from a study of blood T cell repertoires in COVID-19. Each recovered donor of Cohort 3 presented with two negative PCRs, clearance, or symptom resolution. The protocol was immunoSEQ multiplex PCR, while the TCRdb copy is restricted to in-frame clones and leaves out a portion. The repertoire has 370,000 or so clones, more than 70% of them found once; the top ten carry 1% to 1.5%. V was pared by 6 bases and J by 2 bases, with 8 bases of the junction left unmatched. Looked up from germline, CDR1 is SGHRS and CDR2 is YFSETQ. There are 15 residues in the CDR3. The chain carries TRBV5-1 and TRBJ1-1; TRBD1 aligns across 9 bases. This receptor was identified in a man aged 30 to 45 who had recovered from COVID-19. The sequencing input was PBMCs or T cells enriched from blood (not recorded which). CDR3: CASTQTGGLNTEAFF. The CDR3 nucleotides are TGCGCCAGCACCCAGACAGGGGGACTAAACACTGAAGCTTTCTTT.